The rows below give T cell receptor beta chains drawn from one sample of a study of blood T cell repertoires in COVID-19. Assay: immunoSEQ multiplex PCR; the TCRdb copy retains only in-frame clones and omits some. This table has a few hundred thousand clones, about nine tenths appearing once. Material: PBMCs or T cells enriched from blood (not recorded which). These receptors originate from a man aged 35 to 55 who had recovered from COVID-19. CDR3s include the opening cysteine and the closing phenylalanine or tryptophan. D genes are given only for firm matches. The size of a clone is reported for some rows only, either as once, few or many, or as a class for expanded clones.

V gene: TRBV19; J gene: TRBJ2-3; clone size: NA; D gene: TRBD2; CDR3 protein: CASRSGTSGRDTQYF; CDR3 DNA: TGTGCCAGTAGATCCGGGACTAGCGGGAGGGATACGCAGTATTTT
V gene: TRBV27; J gene: TRBJ2-5; clone size: NA; D gene: TRBD2; CDR3 protein: CASSWRGGQETQYF; CDR3 DNA: TGTGCCAGCAGCTGGCGGGGGGGCCAGGAGACCCAGTACTTC
V gene: TRBV7-9; J gene: TRBJ2-5; clone size: NA; D gene: TRBD2; CDR3 protein: CASSLLAGGETQYF; CDR3 DNA: TGTGCCAGCAGCTTACTAGCGGGAGGGGAGACCCAGTACTTC
V gene: TRBV2; J gene: TRBJ1-6; clone size: NA; D gene: TRBD1; CDR3 protein: CASRDRVDSPLHF; CDR3 DNA: TGTGCCAGCAGGGACAGGGTGGATTCACCCCTCCACTTT
V gene: TRBV6-5; J gene: TRBJ2-7; clone size: NA; D gene: TRBD1; CDR3 protein: CASSYGGQGAVEQYF; CDR3 DNA: TGTGCCAGCAGTTATGGGGGACAGGGGGCGGTCGAGCAGTACTTC
V gene: TRBV5-1; J gene: TRBJ2-1; clone size: NA; D gene: TRBD2; CDR3 protein: CASRGLAVNNEQFF; CDR3 DNA: TGCGCCAGCAGAGGACTAGCGGTAAACAATGAGCAGTTCTTC
V gene: TRBV27; J gene: TRBJ2-7; clone size: NA; D gene: TRBD2; CDR3 protein: CASSPRTSGTSSYEQYF; CDR3 DNA: TGTGCCAGCAGTCCACGGACTAGCGGGACCTCCTCCTACGAGCAGTACTTC
V gene: TRBV18; J gene: TRBJ2-7; clone size: NA; D gene: TRBD2; CDR3 protein: CASSRTQRDLSYEQYF; CDR3 DNA: TGTGCCAGCTCACGGACACAGCGGGACCTCTCCTACGAGCAGTACTTC
V gene: TRBV5-4; J gene: TRBJ2-3; clone size: NA; D gene: NA; CDR3 protein: CASSPGTHSTDTQYF; CDR3 DNA: TGTGCCAGCAGCCCCGGGACACATAGCACAGATACGCAGTATTTT
V gene: TRBV19; J gene: TRBJ1-5; clone size: once; D gene: TRBD1; CDR3 protein: CGTNRDRNQPQHF; CDR3 DNA: TGTGGTACGAACCGGGACAGGAATCAGCCCCAGCATTTT
V gene: TRBV6-1; J gene: TRBJ2-6; clone size: NA; D gene: NA; CDR3 protein: CASSESGTDFSGANVLTF; CDR3 DNA: TGTGCCAGCAGTGAGTCCGGGACTGACTTCTCTGGGGCCAACGTCCTGACTTTC
V gene: TRBV5-6; J gene: TRBJ1-3; clone size: NA; D gene: NA; CDR3 protein: CASSNRLGDTGNTIYF; CDR3 DNA: TGTGCCAGCAGCAACCGGCTCGGTGACACTGGAAACACCATATATTTT
V gene: TRBV5-6; J gene: TRBJ1-2; clone size: NA; D gene: NA; CDR3 protein: CASSQALTNYGYTF; CDR3 DNA: TGTGCCAGCAGCCAAGCTCTGACAAACTATGGCTACACCTTC
V gene: TRBV14; J gene: TRBJ2-1; clone size: NA; D gene: TRBD1; CDR3 protein: CASSQKYRGSYNEQFF; CDR3 DNA: TGTGCCAGCAGCCAGAAGTACAGGGGCTCCTACAATGAGCAGTTCTTC
V gene: TRBV6-1; J gene: TRBJ2-1; clone size: NA; D gene: TRBD2; CDR3 protein: CASSATSGGEYNEQFF; CDR3 DNA: TGTGCCAGCAGTGCTACTAGCGGGGGGGAATACAATGAGCAGTTCTTC
V gene: TRBV4-2; J gene: TRBJ2-3; clone size: NA; D gene: TRBD2; CDR3 protein: CASSQAGWTSIRDTQYF; CDR3 DNA: TGTGCCAGCAGCCAAGCGGGCTGGACTAGTATCCGGGATACGCAGTATTTT
V gene: TRBV2; J gene: TRBJ1-5; clone size: NA; D gene: NA; CDR3 protein: CASSVTIDQPQHF; CDR3 DNA: TGTGCCAGCAGTGTGACAATAGATCAGCCCCAGCATTTT
V gene: TRBV3-1/TRBV3-2; J gene: TRBJ1-1; clone size: NA; D gene: NA; CDR3 protein: CASSQDSAGRGAEAFF; CDR3 DNA: TGTGCCAGCAGCCAAGATTCAGCAGGGAGGGGGGCTGAAGCTTTCTTT
V gene: TRBV2; J gene: TRBJ2-1; clone size: NA; D gene: NA; CDR3 protein: CASGEGTPLNEQFF; CDR3 DNA: TGTGCCAGCGGCGAGGGGACACCACTCAATGAGCAGTTCTTC
V gene: TRBV7-2; J gene: TRBJ2-1; clone size: NA; D gene: NA; CDR3 protein: CASSRVATSGIEQFF; CDR3 DNA: TGTGCCAGCAGCAGGGTGGCAACGTCGGGAATTGAGCAGTTCTTC
V gene: TRBV29-1; J gene: TRBJ1-2; clone size: NA; D gene: TRBD1; CDR3 protein: CSGTGTGVYGYTF; CDR3 DNA: TGCAGCGGCACCGGGACAGGGGTTTATGGCTACACCTTC
V gene: TRBV30; J gene: TRBJ1-1; clone size: NA; D gene: NA; CDR3 protein: CAWSEQDDTEAFF; CDR3 DNA: TGTGCCTGGAGTGAACAGGACGACACTGAAGCTTTCTTT
V gene: TRBV9; J gene: TRBJ1-1; clone size: NA; D gene: NA; CDR3 protein: CASSVDPGENTEAFF; CDR3 DNA: TGTGCCAGCAGCGTCGACCCAGGTGAGAACACTGAAGCTTTCTTT
V gene: TRBV11-1; J gene: TRBJ1-4; clone size: NA; D gene: NA; CDR3 protein: CASSLNPTVNEKLFF; CDR3 DNA: TGTGCCAGCAGCTTAAACCCGACAGTTAATGAAAAACTGTTTTTT
V gene: TRBV7-4; J gene: TRBJ2-5; clone size: NA; D gene: TRBD2; CDR3 protein: CASSLGLAGGIEETQYF; CDR3 DNA: TGTGCCAGCAGCTTGGGACTAGCGGGGGGGATCGAAGAGACCCAGTACTTC
V gene: TRBV14; J gene: TRBJ1-1; clone size: few; D gene: NA; CDR3 protein: CASSQVSAGNEAFF; CDR3 DNA: TGTGCCAGCAGCCAAGTCTCGGCGGGAAATGAAGCTTTCTTT
V gene: TRBV4-1; J gene: TRBJ2-1; clone size: NA; D gene: TRBD2; CDR3 protein: CASSHAPGVAGAHEQFF; CDR3 DNA: TGCGCCAGCAGCCATGCCCCAGGTGTAGCGGGAGCCCATGAGCAGTTCTTC
V gene: TRBV15; J gene: TRBJ1-2; clone size: NA; D gene: NA; CDR3 protein: CATSRAGNYGYTF; CDR3 DNA: TGTGCCACCAGCAGAGCCGGGAACTATGGCTACACCTTC
V gene: TRBV6-5; J gene: TRBJ1-5; clone size: NA; D gene: NA; CDR3 protein: CASRDPGNQPQHF; CDR3 DNA: TGTGCCAGCAGAGACCCAGGAAATCAGCCCCAGCATTTT
V gene: TRBV7-9; J gene: TRBJ2-5; clone size: NA; D gene: NA; CDR3 protein: CASSSYRGSLETQYF; CDR3 DNA: TGTGCCAGCAGCTCGTACCGGGGGAGCTTAGAGACCCAGTACTTC
V gene: TRBV9; J gene: TRBJ2-7; clone size: NA; D gene: NA; CDR3 protein: CASSVAQFTYEQYF; CDR3 DNA: TGTGCCAGCAGCGTAGCCCAGTTTACCTACGAGCAGTACTTC
V gene: TRBV6-5; J gene: TRBJ1-1; clone size: NA; D gene: NA; CDR3 protein: CASTPHQGRGTEAFF; CDR3 DNA: TGTGCCAGCACCCCCCACCAGGGGAGGGGCACTGAAGCTTTCTTT
V gene: TRBV5-1; J gene: TRBJ2-7; clone size: NA; D gene: TRBD2; CDR3 protein: CASASGGRVEQYF; CDR3 DNA: TGCGCCAGCGCCAGCGGGGGGCGCGTCGAGCAGTACTTC
V gene: TRBV10-3; J gene: TRBJ1-1; clone size: NA; D gene: TRBD1; CDR3 protein: CATESRTGSMNTEAFF; CDR3 DNA: TGTGCCACCGAATCCCGGACAGGATCCATGAACACTGAAGCTTTCTTT
V gene: TRBV7-2; J gene: TRBJ2-3; clone size: NA; D gene: NA; CDR3 protein: CASSLFTDTQYF; CDR3 DNA: TGTGCCAGCAGCCTCTTCACAGATACGCAGTATTTT
V gene: TRBV5-5; J gene: TRBJ1-2; clone size: few; D gene: NA; CDR3 protein: CASSLVANRDNYGYTF; CDR3 DNA: TGTGCCAGCAGCTTGGTGGCAAACAGGGACAACTATGGCTACACCTTC
V gene: TRBV2; J gene: TRBJ1-5; clone size: NA; D gene: NA; CDR3 protein: CASSVRDTDQPQHF; CDR3 DNA: TGTGCCAGCAGTGTCCGGGACACCGATCAGCCCCAGCATTTT
V gene: TRBV3-1/TRBV3-2; J gene: TRBJ1-5; clone size: NA; D gene: NA; CDR3 protein: CASSQTDNQPQHF; CDR3 DNA: TGTGCCAGCAGCCAGACAGATAATCAGCCCCAGCATTTT
V gene: TRBV28; J gene: TRBJ2-1; clone size: NA; D gene: NA; CDR3 protein: CATRTGSVGFF; CDR3 DNA: TGTGCCACCCGGACGGGGTCTGTCGGGTTCTTC
V gene: TRBV28; J gene: TRBJ1-2; clone size: NA; D gene: NA; CDR3 protein: CASGTYGYTF; CDR3 DNA: TGTGCCAGCGGGACATATGGCTACACCTTC
V gene: TRBV5-6; J gene: TRBJ1-2; clone size: NA; D gene: TRBD1; CDR3 protein: CASSLTGGKGYTF; CDR3 DNA: TGTGCCAGCAGCCTGACAGGGGGAAAAGGCTACACCTTC
V gene: TRBV6-2/TRBV6-3; J gene: TRBJ1-5; clone size: NA; D gene: NA; CDR3 protein: CASSLRSTGSGAYSNQPQHF; CDR3 DNA: TGTGCCAGCAGTCTCCGATCGACAGGTTCCGGGGCCTATAGCAATCAGCCCCAGCATTTT
V gene: TRBV15; J gene: TRBJ2-2; clone size: NA; D gene: NA; CDR3 protein: CATSLPNTGELFF; CDR3 DNA: TGTGCCACCAGCCTTCCGAACACCGGGGAGCTGTTTTTT
V gene: TRBV13; J gene: TRBJ1-1; clone size: NA; D gene: NA; CDR3 protein: CASSLELTEAFF; CDR3 DNA: TGTGCCAGCAGCTTAGAGCTCACTGAAGCTTTCTTT
V gene: TRBV7-2; J gene: TRBJ1-1; clone size: NA; D gene: NA; CDR3 protein: CASSLVDSTEAFF; CDR3 DNA: TGTGCCAGCAGCTTAGTGGACAGCACTGAAGCTTTCTTT
V gene: TRBV19; J gene: TRBJ2-4; clone size: NA; D gene: TRBD1; CDR3 protein: CASSILPGQDIQYF; CDR3 DNA: TGTGCCAGTAGTATACTCCCAGGACAGGACATTCAGTACTTC
V gene: TRBV6-5; J gene: TRBJ2-5; clone size: NA; D gene: TRBD2; CDR3 protein: CASTTLAGGQKTQYF; CDR3 DNA: TGTGCCAGCACCACACTAGCGGGGGGGCAAAAGACCCAGTACTTC